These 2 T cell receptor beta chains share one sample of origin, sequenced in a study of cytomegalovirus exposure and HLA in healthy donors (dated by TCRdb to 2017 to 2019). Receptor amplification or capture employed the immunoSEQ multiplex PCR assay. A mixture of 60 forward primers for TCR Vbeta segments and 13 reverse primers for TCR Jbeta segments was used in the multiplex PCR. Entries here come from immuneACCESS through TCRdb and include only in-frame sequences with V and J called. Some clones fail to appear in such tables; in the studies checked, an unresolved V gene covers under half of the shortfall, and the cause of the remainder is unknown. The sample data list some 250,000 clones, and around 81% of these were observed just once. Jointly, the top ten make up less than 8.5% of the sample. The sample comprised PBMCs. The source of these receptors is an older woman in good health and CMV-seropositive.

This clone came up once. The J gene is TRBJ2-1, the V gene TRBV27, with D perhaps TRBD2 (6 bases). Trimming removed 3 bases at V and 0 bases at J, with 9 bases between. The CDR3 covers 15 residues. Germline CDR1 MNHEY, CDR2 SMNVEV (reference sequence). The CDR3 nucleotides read TGTGCCAGCAGTTTGGCGGGGCCCTCCTACAATGAGCAGTTCTTC. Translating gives CASSLAGPSYNEQFF.

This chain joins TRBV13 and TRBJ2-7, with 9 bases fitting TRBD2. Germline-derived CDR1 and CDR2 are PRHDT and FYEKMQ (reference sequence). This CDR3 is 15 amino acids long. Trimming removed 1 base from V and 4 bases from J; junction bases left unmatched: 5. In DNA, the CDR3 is TGTGCCAGCAGCTTAGTTAGCGGGGGAAATTACGAGCAGTACTTC. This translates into CASSLVSGGNYEQYF.